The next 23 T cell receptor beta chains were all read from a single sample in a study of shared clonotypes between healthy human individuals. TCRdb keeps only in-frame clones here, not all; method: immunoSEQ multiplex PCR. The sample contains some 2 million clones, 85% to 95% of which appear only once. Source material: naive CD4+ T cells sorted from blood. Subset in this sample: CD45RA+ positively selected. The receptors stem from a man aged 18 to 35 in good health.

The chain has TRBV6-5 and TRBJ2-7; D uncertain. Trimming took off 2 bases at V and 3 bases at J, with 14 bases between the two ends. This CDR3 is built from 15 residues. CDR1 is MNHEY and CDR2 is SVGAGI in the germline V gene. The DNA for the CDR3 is TGTGCCAGCAGTTACCGACACTCCTCGAACTACGAGCAGTACTTC. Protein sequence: CASSYRHSSNYEQYF.

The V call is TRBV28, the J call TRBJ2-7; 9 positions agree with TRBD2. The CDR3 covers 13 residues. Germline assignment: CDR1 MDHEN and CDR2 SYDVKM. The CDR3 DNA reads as TGTGTTTCTAGCGGGGCGAACACCTACGAGCAGTACTTC. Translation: CVSSGANTYEQYF.

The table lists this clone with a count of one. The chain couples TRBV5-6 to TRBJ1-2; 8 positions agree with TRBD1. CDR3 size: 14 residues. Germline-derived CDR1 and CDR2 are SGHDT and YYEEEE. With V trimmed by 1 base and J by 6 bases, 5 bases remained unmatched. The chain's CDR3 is CASSLLAGGDGYTF. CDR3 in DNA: TGTGCCAGCAGCTTGCTTGCAGGGGGCGATGGCTACACCTTC.

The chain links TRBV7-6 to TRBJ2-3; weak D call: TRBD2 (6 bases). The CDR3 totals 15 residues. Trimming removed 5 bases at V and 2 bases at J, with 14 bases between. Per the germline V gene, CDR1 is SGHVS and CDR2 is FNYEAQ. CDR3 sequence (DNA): TGTGCCAGCAGCCTCGACGGGGGTTTCACAGATACGCAGTATTTT. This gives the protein CASSLDGGFTDTQYF.

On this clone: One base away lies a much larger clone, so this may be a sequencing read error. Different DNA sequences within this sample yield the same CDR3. CDR3 nucleotide sequence: TGCGCCAGCACCGACGGCCTCTACGAGCAGTACTTC. Its translation: CASTDGLYEQYF. The V and J genes are TRBV25-1 and TRBJ2-7; D is uncertain. Germline CDR1 and CDR2: MGHDK and SYGVNS. The CDR3 has 12 residues.

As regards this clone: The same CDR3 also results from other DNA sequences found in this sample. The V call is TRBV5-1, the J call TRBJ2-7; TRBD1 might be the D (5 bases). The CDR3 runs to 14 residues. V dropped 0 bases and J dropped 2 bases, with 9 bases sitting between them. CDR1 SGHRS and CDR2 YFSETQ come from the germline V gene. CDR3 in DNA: TGCGCCAGCAGCTTGGGTACAGGAACCTACGAGCAGTACTTC. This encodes CASSLGTGTYEQYF.

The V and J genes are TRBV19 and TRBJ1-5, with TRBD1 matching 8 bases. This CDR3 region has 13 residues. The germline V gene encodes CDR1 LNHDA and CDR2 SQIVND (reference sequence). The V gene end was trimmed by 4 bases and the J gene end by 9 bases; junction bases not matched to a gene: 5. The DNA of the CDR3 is TGTGCCAGTAGTACGGACAGGGAGGCGCCCCAGCATTTT. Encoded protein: CASSTDREAPQHF.

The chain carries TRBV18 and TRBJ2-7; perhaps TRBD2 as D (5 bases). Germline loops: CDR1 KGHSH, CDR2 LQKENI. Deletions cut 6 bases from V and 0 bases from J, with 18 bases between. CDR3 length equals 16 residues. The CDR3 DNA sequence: TGTGCCAGCTCTACCCGGTGGGGAGTGGGCTCCTACGAGCAGTACTTC. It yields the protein CASSTRWGVGSYEQYF.

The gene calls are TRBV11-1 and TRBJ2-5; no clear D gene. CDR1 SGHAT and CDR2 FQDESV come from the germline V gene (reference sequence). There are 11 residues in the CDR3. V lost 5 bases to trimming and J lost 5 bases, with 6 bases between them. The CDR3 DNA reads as TGTGCCAGCAGCCCACAGGAGACCCAGTACTTC. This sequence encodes CASSPQETQYF. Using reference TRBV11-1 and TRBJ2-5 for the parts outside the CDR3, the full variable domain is EAEVAQSPRYKITEKSQAVAFWCDPISGHATLYWYRQILGQGPELLVQFQDESVVDDSQLPKDRFSAERLKGVDSTLKIQPAELGDSAMYLCASSPQETQYFGPGTRLLVL.

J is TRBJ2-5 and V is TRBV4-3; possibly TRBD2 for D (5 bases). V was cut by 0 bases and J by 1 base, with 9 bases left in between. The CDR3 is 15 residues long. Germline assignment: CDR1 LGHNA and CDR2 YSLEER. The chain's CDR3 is CASSQEGGGQETQYF. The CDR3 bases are TGCGCCAGCAGCCAAGAAGGAGGCGGCCAAGAGACCCAGTACTTC.

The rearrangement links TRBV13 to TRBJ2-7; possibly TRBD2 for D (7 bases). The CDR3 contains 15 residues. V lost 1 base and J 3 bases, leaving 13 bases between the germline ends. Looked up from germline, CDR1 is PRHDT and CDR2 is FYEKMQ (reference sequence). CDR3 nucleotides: TGTGCCAGCAGCTTAGCGGGGGCGGGAGACTACGAGCAGTACTTC. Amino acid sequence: CASSLAGAGDYEQYF. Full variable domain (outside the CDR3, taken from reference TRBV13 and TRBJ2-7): AAGVIQSPRHLIKEKRETATLKCYPIPRHDTVYWYQQGPGQDPQFLISFYEKMQSDKGSIPDRFSAQQFSDYHSELNMSSLELGDSALYFCASSLAGAGDYEQYFGPGTRLTVT.

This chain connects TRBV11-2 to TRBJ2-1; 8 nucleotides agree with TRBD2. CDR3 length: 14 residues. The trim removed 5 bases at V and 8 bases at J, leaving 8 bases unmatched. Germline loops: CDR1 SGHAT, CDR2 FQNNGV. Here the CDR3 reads CASSPGVAGYEQFF. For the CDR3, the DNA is TGTGCCAGCAGCCCAGGGGTAGCGGGATATGAGCAGTTCTTC.

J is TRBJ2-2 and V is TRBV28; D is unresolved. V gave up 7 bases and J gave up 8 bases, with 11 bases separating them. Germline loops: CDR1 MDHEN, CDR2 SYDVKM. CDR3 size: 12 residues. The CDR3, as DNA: TGTGCCAGCAACCTTCCCGCGGGGGAGCTGTTTTTT. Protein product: CASNLPAGELFF. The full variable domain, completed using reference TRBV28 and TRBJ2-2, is DVKVTQSSRYLVKRTGEKVFLECVQDMDHENMFWYRQDPGLGLRLIYFSYDVKMKEKGDIPEGYSVSREKKERFSLILESASTNQTSMYLCASNLPAGELFFGEGSRLTVL.

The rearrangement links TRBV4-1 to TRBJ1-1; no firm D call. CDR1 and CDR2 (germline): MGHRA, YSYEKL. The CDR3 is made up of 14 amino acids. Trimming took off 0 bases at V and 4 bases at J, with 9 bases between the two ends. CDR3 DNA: TGCGCCAGCAGCCAAGATCCGCTGGTCACTGAAGCTTTCTTT. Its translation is CASSQDPLVTEAFF.

The DNA of the CDR3 is TGTGCCAGCTCACCAGTCCCCTCTGGAAACACCATATATTTT. It encodes CASSPVPSGNTIYF. The genes are TRBV18 and TRBJ1-3; the D is unclear. V was trimmed by 2 bases and J by 0 bases, leaving 5 bases between them. Germline lookup yields CDR1 KGHSH and CDR2 LQKENI. The CDR3 has 14 residues.

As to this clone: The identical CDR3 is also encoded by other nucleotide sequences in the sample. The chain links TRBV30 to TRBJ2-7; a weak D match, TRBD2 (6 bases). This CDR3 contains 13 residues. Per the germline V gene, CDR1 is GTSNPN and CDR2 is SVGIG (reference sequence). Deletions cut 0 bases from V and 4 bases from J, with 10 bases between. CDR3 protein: CAWSVLGGYEQYF. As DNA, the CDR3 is TGTGCCTGGAGTGTACTCGGGGGATACGAGCAGTACTTC.

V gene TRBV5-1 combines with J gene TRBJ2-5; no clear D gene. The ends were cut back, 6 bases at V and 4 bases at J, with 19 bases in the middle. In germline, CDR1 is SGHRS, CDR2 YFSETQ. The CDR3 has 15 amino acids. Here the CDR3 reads CASNLLPGPRETQYF. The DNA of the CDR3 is TGCGCCAGCAACCTCCTCCCCGGGCCCCGAGAGACCCAGTACTTC.

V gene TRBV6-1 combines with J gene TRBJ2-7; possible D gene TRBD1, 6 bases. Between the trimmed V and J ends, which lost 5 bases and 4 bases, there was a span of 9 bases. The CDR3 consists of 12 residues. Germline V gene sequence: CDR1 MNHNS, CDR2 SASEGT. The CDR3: CASSIDRYEQYF. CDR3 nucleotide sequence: TGTGCCAGCAGTATAGACAGGTACGAGCAGTACTTC.

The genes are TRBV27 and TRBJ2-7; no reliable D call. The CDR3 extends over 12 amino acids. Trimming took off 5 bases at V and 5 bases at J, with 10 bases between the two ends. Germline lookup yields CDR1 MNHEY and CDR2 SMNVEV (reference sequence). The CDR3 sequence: CASSPDLNEQYF. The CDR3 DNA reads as TGTGCCAGCAGTCCCGACTTGAACGAGCAGTACTTC.

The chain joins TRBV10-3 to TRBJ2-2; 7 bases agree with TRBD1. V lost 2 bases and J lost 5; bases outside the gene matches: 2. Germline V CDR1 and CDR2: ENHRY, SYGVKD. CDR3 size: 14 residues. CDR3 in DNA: TGTGCCATCAGTGAGACGACAGGGACCGGGGAGCTGTTTTTT. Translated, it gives CAISETTGTGELFF.

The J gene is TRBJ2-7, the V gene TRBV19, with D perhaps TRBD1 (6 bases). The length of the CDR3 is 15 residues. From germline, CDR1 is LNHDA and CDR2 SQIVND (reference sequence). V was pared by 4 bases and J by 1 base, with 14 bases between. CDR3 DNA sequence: TGTGCCAGTAGTAAACAGGGAAAGGTTTCCTACGAGCAGTACTTC. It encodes CASSKQGKVSYEQYF.

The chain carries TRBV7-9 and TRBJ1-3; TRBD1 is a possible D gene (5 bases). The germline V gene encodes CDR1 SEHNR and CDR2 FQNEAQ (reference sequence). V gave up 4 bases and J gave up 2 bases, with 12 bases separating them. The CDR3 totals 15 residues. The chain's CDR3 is CASSSLAGAGNTIYF. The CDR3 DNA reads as TGTGCCAGCAGCTCGCTAGCGGGGGCTGGAAACACCATATATTTT.

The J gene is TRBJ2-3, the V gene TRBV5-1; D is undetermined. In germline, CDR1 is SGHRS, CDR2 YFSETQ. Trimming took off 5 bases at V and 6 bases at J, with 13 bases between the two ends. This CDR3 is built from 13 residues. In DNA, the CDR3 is TGCGCCAGCAGGATCTCAACTACGGATACGCAGTATTTT. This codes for CASRISTTDTQYF.